Described below is a single T cell receptor beta chain sequence and its context. The sample comes from a study of blood T cell repertoires in COVID-19. The wider study: Sites across the United States, Italy and Spain contributed samples from acute and convalescent COVID-19. Nucleic acid was either cDNA or gDNA, and it came from T cells, B-cell-depleted T cells, or PBMCs.

In the original processing: Cell counts per sample came from amplifying reference gene primers. The protocol was immunoSEQ multiplex PCR, while the TCRdb copy is restricted to in-frame clones and leaves out a portion. V and J calls and clone size are given by that table; D and trimming were obtained from the DNA. Of around 150,000 clones in the sample, more than 75% were seen once. In germline, CDR1 is SGHNT, CDR2 YYREEE (reference sequence). The CDR3 is 15 residues long. V shed 3 bases, J shed 2 bases, and the junction held 6 bases outside the gene matches. Input material: peripheral blood. The clonotype comes from a middle-aged man with acute or convalescent COVID-19. V gene TRBV5-4 combines with J gene TRBJ2-7; 9 bases line up with TRBD1. In nucleotides, the CDR3 is TGTGCCAGCAGCTCCACCGGGACAGGGCCCTACGAGCAGTACTTC. It encodes CASSSTGTGPYEQYF.